The 22 T cell receptor beta chains below all came from one sample that was sequenced in a study of cytomegalovirus exposure and HLA in healthy donors. The PCR employed 60 Vbeta primers together with 13 Jbeta primers. TCRdb keeps only in-frame clones here, not all; method: immunoSEQ multiplex PCR. The sample contains under 150,000 clones, 82% of which appear only once. The sample comprised PBMCs. These receptors were taken from a woman aged 45-65 years in good health and CMV-seropositive.

Regarding this clone: Within the sample, other DNA sequences also encode this same CDR3. V usage is TRBV11-2 and J usage is TRBJ1-1, with TRBD1 matching 7 bases. J was trimmed by 1 base and V by 5 bases; bases with no gene match: 1. Germline V CDR1 and CDR2: SGHAT, FQNNGV. The CDR3 sequence is 13 residues long. For the CDR3, the DNA is TGTGCCAGCAGCGGGGACAGGAACACTGAAGCTTTCTTT. Translated, it gives CASSGDRNTEAFF.

This clone was recorded a few times. V usage is TRBV5-1 and J usage is TRBJ1-3; D gene unclear. In germline, CDR1 is SGHRS, CDR2 YFSETQ. Deletions cut 5 bases from V and 0 bases from J, with 24 bases between. CDR3 length: 19 amino acids. The CDR3 DNA follows: TGCGCCAGCAGTCCTGGGCCCAGTTCAGTCCCGTACTCTGGAAACACCATATATTTT. Translated: CASSPGPSSVPYSGNTIYF.

This clone is a singleton in its sample. The chain carries TRBV12-5 and TRBJ2-5, with D maybe TRBD1 (5 bases). With 7 bases removed from V and 4 bases from J, the gap between germline ends came to 16 bases. Germline V gives CDR1 LGHNT, CDR2 FRNRAP. The CDR3 length is 14 residues. This CDR3 is CASDSDSPGETQYF. For the CDR3, the DNA is TGTGCTAGTGACTCCGACAGCCCAGGAGAGACCCAGTACTTC.

In its sample, this clone was seen once. The chain couples TRBV5-1 to TRBJ1-1; possibly TRBD1 for D (5 bases). CDR1 is SGHRS and CDR2 is YFSETQ in the germline V gene. This CDR3 region has 12 residues. V was shortened by 4 bases and J by 9 bases, with 13 bases between the two germline ends. The CDR3 loop is CASSPARGKAFF. The CDR3 bases are TGCGCCAGCAGCCCGGCTCGGGGGAAAGCTTTCTTT.

The V and J genes are TRBV19 and TRBJ1-5; TRBD1 is a possible D gene (6 bases). Germline-derived CDR1 and CDR2 are LNHDA and SQIVND (reference sequence). Trimming removed 7 bases at V and 4 bases at J, with 26 bases between. CDR3 size: 18 residues. The DNA for the CDR3 is TGTGCCAGTACTCCCACAGGGTTGGGGGATAGGGGGAATCAGCCCCAGCATTTT. This translates into CASTPTGLGDRGNQPQHF.

This clone was detected only a few times. V usage is TRBV4-3 and J usage is TRBJ2-1, with 11 bases matching TRBD1. The CDR3 extends over 16 amino acids. The V gene end was trimmed by 0 bases and the J gene end by 6 bases; junction bases not matched to a gene: 4. The germline CDR1 and CDR2 sequences are LGHNA and YSLEER. CDR3 coding DNA: TGCGCCAGCAGCCAAGATCGAGGGACAGGGGGCAATGAGCAGTTCTTC. Its translation: CASSQDRGTGGNEQFF.

This clone was seen just once. CDR3 nucleotide sequence: TGCGCCAGCAGCTCCGGTTCGAGGGATCCCACTGAAGCTTTCTTT. Translation: CASSSGSRDPTEAFF. J is TRBJ1-1 and V is TRBV5-1; unclear D gene. The germline gives CDR1 SGHRS, CDR2 YFSETQ. Trimming took off 3 bases at V and 4 bases at J, with 16 bases between the two ends. CDR3 length: 15 residues.

The V and J genes are TRBV4-3 and TRBJ1-1, with D perhaps TRBD1 (6 bases). The CDR3 is made up of 13 amino acids. CDR1 is LGHNA and CDR2 is YSLEER in the germline V gene. V shed 4 bases and J shed 4 bases, with 10 bases lying between them. This CDR3 is CASSPTGPTEAFF. CDR3 nucleotides: TGCGCCAGCAGCCCGACAGGCCCCACTGAAGCTTTCTTT.

The chain carries TRBV5-1 and TRBJ2-1; 9 nucleotides align to TRBD2. CDR1 and CDR2 from the germline V gene are SGHRS and YFSETQ. Trimming took 0 bases from V and 7 from J; bases not matched to a gene: 5. The CDR3 contains 15 residues. The CDR3 nucleotides read TGCGCCAGCAGCTTGGTGGCGGGAGGGCCGAATGAGCAGTTCTTC. It yields the protein CASSLVAGGPNEQFF.

This chain uses TRBV25-1 with TRBJ2-1; 11 nucleotides line up with TRBD2. The CDR3 is 13 amino acids. The ends lost 6 bases at V and 8 bases at J; junction bases unmatched: 3. Germline assignment: CDR1 MGHDK and CDR2 SYGVNS. The CDR3 DNA reads TGTGCCAGCAGGCAACTAGCGGGAGATGAGCAGTTCTTC. Protein: CASRQLAGDEQFF. The entire variable domain, with the rest obtained from reference TRBV25-1 and TRBJ2-1, is as follows: EADIYQTPRYLVIGTGKKITLECSQTMGHDKMYWYQQDPGMELHLIHYSYGVNSTEKGDLSSESTVSRIRTEHFPLTLESARPSHTSQYLCASRQLAGDEQFFGPGTRLTVL.

This chain connects TRBV30 to TRBJ1-6; D might be TRBD1 (5 bases). The germline gives CDR1 GTSNPN, CDR2 SVGIG (reference sequence). V was trimmed by 8 bases and J by 8 bases, leaving 19 bases between them. The CDR3 is 14 amino acids. CDR3 nucleotides: TGTGCCACGAAGCGGGACGTCAAGGATTCACCCCTCCACTTT. It codes for CATKRDVKDSPLHF.

This clone was counted a single time. The genes are TRBV15 and TRBJ2-5; 8 nucleotides match TRBD2. The closer fit of TRBJ2-7 to the DNA end suggests the J call may be wrong. The length of the CDR3 is 15 residues. The germline V gene encodes CDR1 LNHNV and CDR2 YYDKDF (reference sequence). The CDR3 nucleotides are TGTGCCACCAGCAGAGACGGCGGGGGGTGGGCCGAGCAGTACTTC. Translated: CATSRDGGGWAEQYF.

The V call is TRBV13, the J call TRBJ2-1; 9 positions match TRBD1. CDR3 length: 14 amino acids. Germline loops: CDR1 PRHDT, CDR2 FYEKMQ (reference sequence). V dropped 3 bases and J dropped 8; count of bases not matched to a gene: 5. The CDR3 here is CASSLGTGKDEQFF. CDR3 in DNA: TGTGCCAGCAGCTTGGGGACAGGGAAAGATGAGCAGTTCTTC.

The V and J genes are TRBV5-1 and TRBJ2-7; tentative D call: TRBD2 (6 bases). The CDR3 is 12 residues long. V lost 0 bases, J lost 6 bases, and 7 bases lay in between. Germline CDR1 SGHRS, CDR2 YFSETQ. Here the CDR3 reads CASSLAGGEQYF. The CDR3 DNA reads as TGCGCCAGCAGCTTGGCCGGGGGCGAGCAGTACTTC.

The rearrangement links TRBV10-3 to TRBJ2-7; 10 bases align to TRBD2. Looked up from germline, CDR1 is ENHRY and CDR2 is SYGVKD. Unmatched junction bases numbered 12, after V lost 4 bases and J lost 3 bases. This CDR3 region has 17 residues. CDR3 residues: CAISGYRTSGVDYEQYF. The CDR3 DNA reads as TGTGCCATCAGTGGCTACCGAACTAGCGGGGTTGACTACGAGCAGTACTTC.

The chain is built from TRBV28 and TRBJ1-2; D unresolved. The CDR3 is made up of 14 amino acids. V shed 5 bases and J shed 5 bases, with 15 bases lying between them. CDR1 is MDHEN, CDR2 SYDVKM, per germline. CDR3 loop: CASSETESIYGYTF. The CDR3 DNA follows: TGTGCCAGCAGTGAAACAGAGTCAATTTATGGCTACACCTTC.

The rearrangement joins TRBV6-4 to TRBJ2-1, with D uncertain. The CDR3 spans 14 residues. Germline V gene lookup returns CDR1 MRHNA and CDR2 SNTAGT. V was cut by 5 bases and J by 0 bases, with 8 bases left in between. As DNA, the CDR3 is TGTGCCAGCAGTCTTGAGATCTCCTACAATGAGCAGTTCTTC. This gives the protein CASSLEISYNEQFF.

This chain links TRBV7-2 with TRBJ1-5, with TRBD1 as a possible D gene (6 bases). From germline, CDR1 is SGHTA and CDR2 FQGNSA. The CDR3 covers 13 residues. V dropped 5 bases and J dropped 4 bases, with 9 bases sitting between them. In DNA, the CDR3 is TGTGCCAGCAGCCCCCAGGGGAATCAGCCCCAGCATTTT. This sequence encodes CASSPQGNQPQHF.

This chain joins TRBV9 and TRBJ1-2, with 7 bases identical to TRBD1. Germline V gives CDR1 SGDLS, CDR2 YYNGEE. V dropped 4 bases and J dropped 0; count of bases not matched to a gene: 6. This CDR3 comprises 15 residues. The CDR3 sequence is CASSLTGAPNYGYTF. In DNA, the CDR3 is TGTGCCAGCAGCCTAACAGGGGCACCTAACTATGGCTACACCTTC.

The V gene is TRBV30, the J gene TRBJ1-2; 8 nucleotides agree with TRBD1. The CDR3 loop spans 15 amino acids. Germline values: CDR1 GTSNPN, CDR2 SVGIG (reference sequence). V lost 4 bases to trimming and J lost 0 bases; unmatched junction nucleotides: 7. CDR3 nucleotides: TGTGCCTGGAAGTGGGGCAGGGGGCCTAACTATGGCTACACCTTC. Translated: CAWKWGRGPNYGYTF.

V gene TRBV5-1 combines with J gene TRBJ2-1; 14 positions match TRBD2. Trimming cost V 1 base and J 7 bases; bases outside gene matches: 4. CDR1 SGHRS and CDR2 YFSETQ come from the germline V gene. The CDR3 has 16 amino acids. The CDR3 protein is CASSLTGLAGVNEQFF. CDR3 sequence (DNA): TGCGCCAGCAGCTTGACGGGACTAGCGGGAGTTAATGAGCAGTTCTTC.

This chain joins TRBV6-5 and TRBJ1-1, with D possibly matching TRBD1 (5 bases). The germline CDR1 and CDR2 sequences are MNHEY and SVGAGI. This CDR3 is 16 amino acids long. V shed 0 bases and J shed 0 bases, with 11 bases lying between them. CDR3 loop: CASSYSGGVVNTEAFF. DNA for the CDR3: TGTGCCAGCAGTTACTCGGGGGGGGTCGTGAACACTGAAGCTTTCTTT.